The 18 T cell receptor beta chains presented below share a single source sample, sequenced in a study of T cell responses to AZD1222 COVID-19 vaccine. Only in-frame clones appear in the TCRdb table, and some are missing; sequencing was by immunoSEQ multiplex PCR. The table has over 150,000 clones, approximately 90% seen once; the top ten hold about 2.8%. Sequencing was performed on peripheral blood, taken on day 0 of AZD1222 vaccination. The source of these receptors is an adult in good health.

V gene TRBV7-7 combines with J gene TRBJ1-1; D gene uncertain. CDR3 length equals 13 residues. The V and J ends lost 2 bases and 5 bases respectively, with 9 bases between them. Germline V gene data show CDR1 as SSHAT and CDR2 as FNYEAQ (reference sequence). This chain's CDR3 is CASSLSVRTEAFF. CDR3 nucleotide sequence: TGTGCCAGCAGCTTAAGCGTGAGGACTGAAGCTTTCTTT.

The J gene is TRBJ2-7, the V gene TRBV9; D may match TRBD1 or TRBD2 (5 bases each). V gave up 3 bases and J gave up 6 bases, with 13 bases separating them. Germline V gene lookup returns CDR1 SGDLS and CDR2 YYNGEE. This CDR3 contains 13 residues. The CDR3 sequence is CASSGDLYGEQYF. CDR3 nucleotide sequence: TGTGCCAGCAGCGGGGACCTTTACGGCGAGCAGTACTTC.

This chain links TRBV5-4 with TRBJ1-4; tentatively, D is TRBD1 (5 bases). Per the germline V gene, CDR1 is SGHNT and CDR2 is YYREEE (reference sequence). The length of the CDR3 is 16 residues. Trimming shortened V by 4 bases and J by 7 bases, and 20 bases separated the two germline ends. The CDR3 protein is CASSPLGSRDPEKLFF. The CDR3 DNA reads as TGTGCCAGCAGCCCTTTGGGGAGCAGGGATCCTGAAAAACTGTTTTTT.

The rearrangement uses TRBV7-2 and TRBJ2-3; 7 nucleotides agree with TRBD2. Germline V CDR1 and CDR2: SGHTA, FQGNSA. The ends lost 6 bases at V and 6 bases at J; junction bases unmatched: 9. The CDR3 runs 14 residues. As DNA, the CDR3 is TGTGCCAGCAGAGATTCGGGACTAACGGATACGCAGTATTTT. This sequence encodes CASRDSGLTDTQYF.

The chain recombines TRBV27 with TRBJ1-1; TRBD1 matches 7 bases. Germline CDR1 MNHEY, CDR2 SMNVEV (reference sequence). Trimming removed 2 bases from V and 4 bases from J; junction bases left unmatched: 13. CDR3 length equals 17 residues. The CDR3 region has the DNA TGTGCCAGCAGTTTAAGGACACAGGGGTATGAAGGCACTGAAGCTTTCTTT. Its protein is CASSLRTQGYEGTEAFF.

The chain uses TRBV30 and TRBJ1-6; 12 bases map to TRBD1. CDR1 and CDR2 from the germline V gene are GTSNPN and SVGIG (reference sequence). Trimming removed 3 bases from V and 7 bases from J; junction bases left unmatched: 7. This CDR3 is built from 16 residues. The CDR3 loop reads CAWRVAGQGANSPLHF. The CDR3 DNA reads TGTGCCTGGAGAGTGGCGGGACAGGGGGCAAATTCACCCCTCCACTTT.

This chain links TRBV30 with TRBJ1-6; perhaps TRBD1 as D (5 bases). The CDR3 is 14 amino acids. CDR1 and CDR2 from the germline V gene are GTSNPN and SVGIG (reference sequence). V was trimmed by 3 bases and J by 8 bases, leaving 14 bases between them. CDR3 residues: CAWSFGGDHSPLHF. The CDR3 region has the DNA TGTGCCTGGAGCTTTGGGGGGGACCATTCACCCCTCCACTTT.

The CDR3 region has the DNA TGTGCCAGCAGCCCTCACGGACAGGGTGCGGGAAACACCATATATTTT. Protein product: CASSPHGQGAGNTIYF. The chain has TRBV11-2 and TRBJ1-3, with 8 bases identical to TRBD1. Unmatched junction bases numbered 10, after V lost 5 bases and J lost 4 bases. The germline V gene encodes CDR1 SGHAT and CDR2 FQNNGV. The CDR3 is made up of 16 amino acids.

The chain links TRBV19 to TRBJ1-2; the D gene is possibly TRBD1 (6 bases). The ends were cut back, 2 bases at V and 2 bases at J, with 18 bases in the middle. Germline V lookup: CDR1 LNHDA, CDR2 SQIVND (reference sequence). CDR3 length equals 17 residues. CDR3 bases: TGTGCCAGTAGTATAAGACAGGCGGAGATCTCAAACTATGGCTACACCTTC. It is translated as CASSIRQAEISNYGYTF.

The CDR3 bases are TGTGCCAGCAGACTAGGACAGGGTGTTAACTATGGCTACACCTTC. The encoded protein is CASRLGQGVNYGYTF. J is TRBJ1-2 and V is TRBV6-4; 8 nucleotides agree with TRBD1. The V gene's germline CDR1 is MRHNA and CDR2 SNTAGT. The CDR3 runs 15 residues. Unmatched junction bases numbered 7, after V lost 6 bases and J lost 1 base.

This chain's CDR3 is CAWSAGMGGSGYTF. CDR3 nucleotide sequence: TGTGCCTGGAGTGCGGGGATGGGGGGCAGTGGCTACACCTTC. This rearrangement joins TRBV30 to TRBJ1-2; a weak D match, TRBD1 (6 bases). The germline V gene encodes CDR1 GTSNPN and CDR2 SVGIG (reference sequence). The CDR3 totals 14 residues. The V and J ends lost 1 base and 7 bases respectively, with 16 bases between them.

This rearrangement joins TRBV28 to TRBJ1-2, with a weak D call TRBD1 (5 bases). The CDR3 extends over 12 amino acids. With 7 bases removed from V and 7 bases from J, the gap between germline ends came to 13 bases. CDR1 and CDR2 (germline): MDHEN, SYDVKM. CDR3 residues: CASTDRNGGYTF. The CDR3 bases are TGTGCCAGCACCGACAGAAATGGTGGCTACACCTTC.

The chain combines TRBV7-9 with TRBJ2-5, with TRBD1 matching 9 bases. Germline V lookup: CDR1 SEHNR, CDR2 FQNEAQ (reference sequence). Trimming cost V 0 bases and J 9 bases; bases outside gene matches: 11. This CDR3 region has 16 residues. CDR3 nucleotides: TGTGCCAGCAGCTTAGCCGGGGACAGGGCGGTCTTTGCCCAGTACTTC. Protein: CASSLAGDRAVFAQYF. Together with reference TRBV7-9 and TRBJ2-5, the CDR3 gives the full variable domain: DTGVSQNPRHKITKRGQNVTFRCDPISEHNRLYWYRQTLGQGPEFLTYFQNEAQLEKSRLLSDRFSAERPKGSFSTLEIQRTEQGDSAMYLCASSLAGDRAVFAQYFGPGTRLLVL.

The rearrangement joins TRBV27 to TRBJ1-4; no clear D gene. Germline loops: CDR1 MNHEY, CDR2 SMNVEV (reference sequence). The CDR3 runs to 15 residues. V shed 5 bases and J shed 0 bases, with 10 bases lying between them. In nucleotides, the CDR3 is TGTGCCAGCAGTGCCGCGGATGCAACTAATGAAAAACTGTTTTTT. Translation gives CASSAADATNEKLFF.

As for this clone: The germline gene is not matched at one end of the junction; a read error may be the cause. In nucleotides, the CDR3 is TGTGCCAGCAGCCTTGACGACAGGCATACCGCCTTC. This gives the protein CASSLDDRHTAF. The gene calls are TRBV3-1 (or the pseudogene TRBV3-2) and TRBJ1-2; maybe TRBD1 (6 bases). CDR3 length equals 12 residues. Germline CDR1 reads LGHDT; CDR2 reads YNNKEL (reference sequence).

The chain uses TRBV6-5 and TRBJ1-5, with D unresolved. The CDR3 loop spans 15 amino acids. The V end lost 6 bases, the J end lost 2 bases, and 14 bases lay between the germline ends. CDR1 MNHEY and CDR2 SVGAGI come from the germline V gene. For the CDR3, the DNA is TGTGCCAGCAGCAGAGGGAAAGTGGGCAATCAGCCCCAGCATTTT. It specifies CASSRGKVGNQPQHF.

The chain carries TRBV5-1 and TRBJ1-4, with D perhaps TRBD1 (5 bases). V dropped 5 bases and J dropped 0 bases, with 8 bases sitting between them. Germline V gives CDR1 SGHRS, CDR2 YFSETQ. CDR3 length equals 14 residues. CDR3 sequence (DNA): TGCGCCAGCAGGGGGACGTCAACTAATGAAAAACTGTTTTTT. Its protein is CASRGTSTNEKLFF. Filled out from reference TRBV5-1 and TRBJ1-4, the complete variable domain reads KAGVTQTPRYLIKTRGQQVTLSCSPISGHRSVSWYQQTPGQGLQFLFEYFSETQRNKGNFPGRFSGRQFSNSRSEMNVSTLELGDSALYLCASRGTSTNEKLFFGSGTQLSVL.

The chain couples TRBV5-6 to TRBJ2-7, with D possibly matching TRBD1 (6 bases). V lost 4 bases to trimming and J lost 4 bases, with 21 bases between them. The CDR3 covers 16 residues. Germline CDR1 and CDR2: SGHDT and YYEEEE. The CDR3 sequence is CASSLPSGTRRYEQYF. CDR3 nucleotides: TGTGCCAGCAGCCTTCCTTCCGGGACAAGACGTTACGAGCAGTACTTC.